This T cell receptor beta chain was sequenced during a study of radiation and T cells in renal cell carcinoma. V shed 2 bases and J shed 0 bases, with 6 bases lying between them. CDR1 SGHRS and CDR2 YFSETQ come from the germline V gene. The CDR3 sequence is 14 residues long. Time point described: blood 4 weeks post-SBRT, at nephrectomy. Treatment described: 15 Gy SBRT to primary tumor, nephrectomy 4 weeks later. The method was immunoSEQ multiplex PCR; TCRdb's version includes in-frame clones alone and lacks a portion of them. The sample holds fewer than 200,000 clones; less than 90% are singletons and the top ten take around 10%.

Sequenced here: blood, sampled from a patient whose treatment included radiotherapy and nephrectomy. The V and J genes are TRBV5-1 and TRBJ2-1, with D possibly matching TRBD2 (5 bases). This clonotype was sampled from a woman in her 50s with renal cell carcinoma. The CDR3 nucleotides read TGCGCCAGCAGCTTAGCGGACTCCTACAATGAGCAGTTCTTC. Its protein is CASSLADSYNEQFF.